The TCR beta chain described here comes from a study of T cell responses to AZD1222 COVID-19 vaccine. Study-level findings and limits: Donors were chiefly white British, with a greater number of females, and clonal diversity was perhaps underestimated. Regions 160-218 and 743-854 held dominance among vaccine-associated CD4 TCRs, which spanned spike.

For this clone: What it binds is not known.

Trimming at V came to 7 bases and at J to 2 bases, leaving 7 bases not matched to a gene. The CDR3 has 13 amino acids. In germline, CDR1 is SQVTM, CDR2 ANQGSEA. TCRdb's table, derived via immunoSEQ multiplex PCR, lists solely in-frame clones and lacks some. The sample records roughly 110,000 clones, 90% to 95% being singletons. The chain has TRBV29-1 and TRBJ2-5; 7 bases line up with TRBD1. The input for sequencing was peripheral blood, taken on day 0 of AZD1222 vaccination. The sequence was obtained from an adult in good health. The CDR3 protein is CSALGGQQETQYF. The CDR3 nucleotides are TGCAGCGCCTTAGGGGGACAGCAAGAGACCCAGTACTTC.